Only one count was recorded for the clone carrying this T cell receptor beta chain. This sample is drawn from a study of shared clonotypes between healthy human individuals. TCRdb's table, derived via immunoSEQ multiplex PCR, lists solely in-frame clones and lacks some. Seen here are roughly 2.5 million clones, around nine tenths observed once, and the top ten hold about 0.13%. CDR1 and CDR2 (germline): SGDLS, YYNGEE. CDR3 size: 15 residues. With V trimmed by 3 bases and J by 5 bases, 9 bases remained unmatched. This receptor was obtained from a man younger than 35 in good health. The sequenced sample consisted of naive CD4+ T cells sorted from blood. Subset specified: CD45RA+ positively selected. This chain uses TRBV9 with TRBJ2-5; 8 positions match TRBD2. The chain's CDR3 is CASSALSGTQETQYF. CDR3 nucleotides: TGTGCCAGCAGCGCCCTTAGCGGGACACAGGAGACCCAGTACTTC.